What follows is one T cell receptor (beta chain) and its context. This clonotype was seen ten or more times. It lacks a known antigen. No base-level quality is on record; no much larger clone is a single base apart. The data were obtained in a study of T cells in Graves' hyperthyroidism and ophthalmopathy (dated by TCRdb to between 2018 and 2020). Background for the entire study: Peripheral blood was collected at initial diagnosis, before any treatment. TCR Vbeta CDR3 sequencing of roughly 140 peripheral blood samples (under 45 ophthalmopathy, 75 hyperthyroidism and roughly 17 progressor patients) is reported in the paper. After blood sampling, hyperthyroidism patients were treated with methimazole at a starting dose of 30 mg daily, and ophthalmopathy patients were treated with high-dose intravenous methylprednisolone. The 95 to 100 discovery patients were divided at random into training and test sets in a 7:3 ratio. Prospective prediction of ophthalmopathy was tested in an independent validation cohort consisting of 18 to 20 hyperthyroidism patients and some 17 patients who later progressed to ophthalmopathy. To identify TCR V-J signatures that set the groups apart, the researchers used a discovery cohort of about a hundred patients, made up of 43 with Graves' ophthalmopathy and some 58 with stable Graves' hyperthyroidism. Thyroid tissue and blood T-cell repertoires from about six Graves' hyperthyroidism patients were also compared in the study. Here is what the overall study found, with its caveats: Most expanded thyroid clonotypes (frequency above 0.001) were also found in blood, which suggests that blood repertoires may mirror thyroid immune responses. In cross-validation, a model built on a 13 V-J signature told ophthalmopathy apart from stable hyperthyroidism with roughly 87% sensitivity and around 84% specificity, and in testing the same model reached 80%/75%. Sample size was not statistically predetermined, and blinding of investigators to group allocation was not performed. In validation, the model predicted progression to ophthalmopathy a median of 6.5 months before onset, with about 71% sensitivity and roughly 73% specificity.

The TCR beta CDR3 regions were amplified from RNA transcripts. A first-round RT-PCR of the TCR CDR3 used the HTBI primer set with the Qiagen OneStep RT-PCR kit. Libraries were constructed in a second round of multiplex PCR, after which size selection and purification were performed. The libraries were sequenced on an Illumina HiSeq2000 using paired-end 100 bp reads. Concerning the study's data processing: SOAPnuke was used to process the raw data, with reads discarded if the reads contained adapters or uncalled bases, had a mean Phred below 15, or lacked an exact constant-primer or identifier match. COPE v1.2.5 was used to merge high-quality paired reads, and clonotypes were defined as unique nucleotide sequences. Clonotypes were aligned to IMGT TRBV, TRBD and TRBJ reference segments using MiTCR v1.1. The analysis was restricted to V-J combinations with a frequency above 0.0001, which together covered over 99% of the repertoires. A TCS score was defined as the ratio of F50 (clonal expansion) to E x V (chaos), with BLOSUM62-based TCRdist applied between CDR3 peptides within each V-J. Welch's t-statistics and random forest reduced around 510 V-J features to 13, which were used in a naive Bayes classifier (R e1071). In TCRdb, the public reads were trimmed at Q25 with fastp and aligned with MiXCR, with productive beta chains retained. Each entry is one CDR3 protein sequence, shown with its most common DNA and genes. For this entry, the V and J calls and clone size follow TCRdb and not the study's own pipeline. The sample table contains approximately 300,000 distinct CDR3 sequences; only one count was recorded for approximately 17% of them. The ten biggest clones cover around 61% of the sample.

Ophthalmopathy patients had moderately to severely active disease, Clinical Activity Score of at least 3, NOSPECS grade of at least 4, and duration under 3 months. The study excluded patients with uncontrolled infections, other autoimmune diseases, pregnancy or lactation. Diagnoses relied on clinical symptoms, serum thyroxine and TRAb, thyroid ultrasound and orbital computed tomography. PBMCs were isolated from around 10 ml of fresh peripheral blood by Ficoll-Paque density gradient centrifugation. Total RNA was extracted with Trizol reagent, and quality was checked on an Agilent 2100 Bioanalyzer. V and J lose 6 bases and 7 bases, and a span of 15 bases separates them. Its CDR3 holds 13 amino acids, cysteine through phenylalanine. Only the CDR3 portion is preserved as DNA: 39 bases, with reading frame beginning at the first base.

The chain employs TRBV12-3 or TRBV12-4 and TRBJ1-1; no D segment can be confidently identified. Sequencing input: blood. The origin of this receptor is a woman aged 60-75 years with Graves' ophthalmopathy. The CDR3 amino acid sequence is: CASSQSNGREAFF. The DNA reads TGTGCCAGCAGCCAATCGAATGGGCGTGAAGCTTTCTTT.